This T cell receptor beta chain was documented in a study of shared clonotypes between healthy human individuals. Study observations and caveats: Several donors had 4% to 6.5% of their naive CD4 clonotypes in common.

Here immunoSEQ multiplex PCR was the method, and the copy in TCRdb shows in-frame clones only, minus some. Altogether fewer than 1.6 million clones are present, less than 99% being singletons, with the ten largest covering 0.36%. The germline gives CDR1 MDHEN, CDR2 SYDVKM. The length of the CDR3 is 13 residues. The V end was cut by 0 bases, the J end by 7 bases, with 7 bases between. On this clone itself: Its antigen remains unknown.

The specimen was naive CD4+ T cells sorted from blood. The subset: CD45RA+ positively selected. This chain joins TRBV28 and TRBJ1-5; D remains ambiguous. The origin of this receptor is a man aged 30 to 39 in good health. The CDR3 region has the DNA TGTGCCAGCAGTTTATGGGGCAGCCAGCCCCAGCATTTT. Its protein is CASSLWGSQPQHF.